This TCR beta chain was identified during a study of blood T cell repertoires in COVID-19. The CDR3 consists of 15 residues. Germline CDR1 and CDR2: ENHRY and SYGVKD. After removal of 7 bases from V and 2 bases from J, the junction contained 4 bases not matched to a gene. The repertoire was sequenced with immunoSEQ multiplex PCR; TCRdb's copy has only in-frame clones and lacks some. The data hold roughly 340,000 clones, with about 90% observed a single time. The chain links TRBV10-3 to TRBJ2-1; 11 bases fit TRBD2. The sequence came from a woman aged 25-40 years with COVID-19, enrolled during active disease. Material: peripheral blood. The CDR3 is CAIKFSGGAYNEQFF. In DNA form, the CDR3 reads TGTGCCATCAAGTTTAGCGGGGGGGCCTACAATGAGCAGTTCTTC.